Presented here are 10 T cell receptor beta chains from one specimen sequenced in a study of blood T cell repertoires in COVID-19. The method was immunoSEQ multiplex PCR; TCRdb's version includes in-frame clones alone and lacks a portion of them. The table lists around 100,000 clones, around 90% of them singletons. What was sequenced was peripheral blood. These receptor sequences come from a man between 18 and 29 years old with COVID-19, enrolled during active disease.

The CDR3 nucleotides are TGTGCCAGCTCACCGCGGGTCGGTTTAAGCTCCTACGAGCAGTACTTC. It yields the protein CASSPRVGLSSYEQYF. This sequence joins TRBV18 and TRBJ2-7; D possibly corresponds to TRBD2 (5 bases). The ends were cut back, 3 bases at V and 0 bases at J, with 15 bases in the middle. CDR1 and CDR2 from the germline V gene are KGHSH and LQKENI. This CDR3 is built from 16 residues. The variable domain in full, with the rest retrieved from reference TRBV18 and TRBJ2-7, is NAGVMQNPRHLVRRRGQEARLRCSPMKGHSHVYWYRQLPEEGLKFMVYLQKENIIDESGMPKERFSAEFPKEGPSILRIQQVVRGDSAAYFCASSPRVGLSSYEQYFGPGTRLTVT.

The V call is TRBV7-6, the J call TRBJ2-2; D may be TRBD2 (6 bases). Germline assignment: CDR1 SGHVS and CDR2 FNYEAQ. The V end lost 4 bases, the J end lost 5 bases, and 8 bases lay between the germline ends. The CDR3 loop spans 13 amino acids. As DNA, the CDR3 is TGTGCCAGCAGCTATGGGGGGACCGGGGAGCTGTTTTTT. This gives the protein CASSYGGTGELFF.

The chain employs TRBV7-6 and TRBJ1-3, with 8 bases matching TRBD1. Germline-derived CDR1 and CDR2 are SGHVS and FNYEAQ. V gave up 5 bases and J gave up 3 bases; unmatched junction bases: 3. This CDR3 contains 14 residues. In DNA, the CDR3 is TGTGCCAGCAGCCGAGACAGGGGTGGAAACACCATATATTTT. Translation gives CASSRDRGGNTIYF.

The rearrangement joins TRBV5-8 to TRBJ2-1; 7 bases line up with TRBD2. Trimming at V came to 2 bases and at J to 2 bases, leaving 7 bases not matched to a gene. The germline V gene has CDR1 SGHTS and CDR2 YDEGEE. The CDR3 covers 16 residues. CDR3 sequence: CASSFWGGGTYNEQFF. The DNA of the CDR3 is TGTGCCAGCAGCTTCTGGGGCGGGGGTACCTACAATGAGCAGTTCTTC.

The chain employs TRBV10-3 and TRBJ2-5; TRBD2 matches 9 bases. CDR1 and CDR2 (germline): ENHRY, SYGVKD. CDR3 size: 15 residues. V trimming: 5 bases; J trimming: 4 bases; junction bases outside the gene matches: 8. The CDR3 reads CAISQATSGLETQYF. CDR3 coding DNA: TGTGCCATCAGTCAAGCGACTAGCGGATTAGAGACCCAGTACTTC.

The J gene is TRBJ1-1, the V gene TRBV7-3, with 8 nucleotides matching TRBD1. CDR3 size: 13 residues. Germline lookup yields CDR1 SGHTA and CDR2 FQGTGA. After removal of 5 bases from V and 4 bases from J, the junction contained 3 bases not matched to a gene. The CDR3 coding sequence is TGTGCCAGCAGCGAGACAGGGGCCACTGAAGCTTTCTTT. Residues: CASSETGATEAFF.

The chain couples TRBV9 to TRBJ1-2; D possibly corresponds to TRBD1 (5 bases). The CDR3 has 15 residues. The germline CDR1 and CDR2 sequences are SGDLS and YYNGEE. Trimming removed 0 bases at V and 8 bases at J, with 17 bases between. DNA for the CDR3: TGTGCCAGCAGCGTAGCCGTAAGGGGTTGGGGCGGCTACACCTTC. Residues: CASSVAVRGWGGYTF.

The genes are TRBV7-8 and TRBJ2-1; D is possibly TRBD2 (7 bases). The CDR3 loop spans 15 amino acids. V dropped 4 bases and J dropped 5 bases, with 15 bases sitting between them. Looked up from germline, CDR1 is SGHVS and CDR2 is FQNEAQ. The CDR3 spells CASSWSGTRNNEQFF. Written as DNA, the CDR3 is TGTGCCAGCAGCTGGAGCGGGACAAGAAACAATGAGCAGTTCTTC. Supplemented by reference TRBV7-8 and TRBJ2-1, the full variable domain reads GAGVSQSPRYKVAKRGQDVALRCDPISGHVSLFWYQQALGQGPEFLTYFQNEAQLDKSGLPSDRFFAERPEGSVSTLKIQRTQQEDSAVYLCASSWSGTRNNEQFFGPGTRLTVL.

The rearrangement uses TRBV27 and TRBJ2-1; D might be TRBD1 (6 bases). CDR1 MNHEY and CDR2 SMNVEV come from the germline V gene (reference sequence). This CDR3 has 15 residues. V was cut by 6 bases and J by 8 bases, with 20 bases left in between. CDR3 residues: CASSSRGVASHEQFF. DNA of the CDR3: TGTGCCAGCAGCTCCAGGGGAGTAGCGAGCCATGAGCAGTTCTTC.

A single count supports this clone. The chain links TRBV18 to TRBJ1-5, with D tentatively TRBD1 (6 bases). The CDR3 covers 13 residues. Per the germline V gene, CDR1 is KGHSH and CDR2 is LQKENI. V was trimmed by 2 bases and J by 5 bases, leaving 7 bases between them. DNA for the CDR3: TGTGCCAGCTCACCAAGGACAGATCAGCCCCAGCATTTT. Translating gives CASSPRTDQPQHF.